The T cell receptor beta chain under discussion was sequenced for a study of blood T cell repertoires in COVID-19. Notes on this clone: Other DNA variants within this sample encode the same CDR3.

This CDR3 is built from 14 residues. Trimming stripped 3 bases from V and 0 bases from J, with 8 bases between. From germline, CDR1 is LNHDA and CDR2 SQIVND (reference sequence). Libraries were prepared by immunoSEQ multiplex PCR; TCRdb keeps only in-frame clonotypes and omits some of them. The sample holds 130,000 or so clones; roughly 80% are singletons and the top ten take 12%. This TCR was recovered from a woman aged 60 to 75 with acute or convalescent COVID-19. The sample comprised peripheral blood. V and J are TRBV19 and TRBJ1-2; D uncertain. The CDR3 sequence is CASSMENSNYGYTF. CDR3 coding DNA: TGTGCCAGTAGTATGGAGAATTCTAACTATGGCTACACCTTC. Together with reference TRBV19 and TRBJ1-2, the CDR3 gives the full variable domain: DGGITQSPKYLFRKEGQNVTLSCEQNLNHDAMYWYRQDPGQGLRLIYYSQIVNDFQKGDIAEGYSVSREKKESFPLTVTSAQKNPTAFYLCASSMENSNYGYTFGSGTRLTVV.